The 14 T cell receptor beta chains below come from one sample, sequenced in a study of CD8 T cells in ankylosing spondylitis. Notes on the study in general: Blood of patients with ankylosing spondylitis appeared to be characterized by a TCR beta motif of several highly homologous variants.

TCRdb independently ran MiXCR on the 5' RACE reads; one entry per CDR3 protein. The table shows 450,000 to 550,000 distinct CDR3 sequences, with roughly 5.3% occurring only once. The antigens these receptors bind are not known. Sequencing was done on a sample of blood, either unsorted or a sorted T cell fraction (not recorded which). These receptors all come from a male donor with ankylosing spondylitis.

This clonotype was recorded at least ten times. CDR3 residues: CASSLERYNSPLHF. The CDR3 DNA follows: TGTGCCAGCAGCTTAGAACGGTATAATTCACCCCTCCACTTT. This chain connects TRBV7-2 to TRBJ1-6; D unclear. The CDR3 runs 14 residues. The V end lost 1 base, the J end lost 4 bases, and 5 bases lay between the germline ends. Germline assignment: CDR1 SGHTA and CDR2 FQGNSA.

The chain uses TRBV18 and TRBJ2-1; 8 positions match TRBD2. The trim removed 4 bases at V and 5 bases at J, leaving 10 bases unmatched. Germline CDR1 KGHSH, CDR2 LQKENI. CDR3 length: 16 amino acids. DNA for the CDR3: TGTGCCAGCTCACGTCTTTTCGGGGGGGCAAACAATGAGCAGTTCTTC. Residues: CASSRLFGGANNEQFF.

There are a few counts of this clonotype. This chain uses TRBV20-1 with TRBJ2-3, with D possibly being TRBD1 or TRBD2 (5 bases each). CDR3 length: 14 amino acids. V gave up 0 bases and J gave up 4 bases, with 11 bases separating them. CDR1 and CDR2 from the germline V gene are DFQATT and SNEGSKA (reference sequence). The CDR3 loop is CSARDYRGADTQYF. For the CDR3, the DNA is TGCAGTGCTAGAGACTACCGAGGGGCAGATACGCAGTATTTT.

This clonotype has at least ten counts. The chain recombines TRBV7-8 with TRBJ1-2; 10 bases agree with TRBD1. The CDR3 has 14 amino acids. CDR1 is SGHVS and CDR2 is FQNEAQ in the germline V gene. V lost 5 bases to trimming and J lost 8 bases; unmatched junction nucleotides: 8. The DNA of the CDR3 is TGTGCCAGCAGCCCCGACCGGGACAGGGGAGGCTACACCTTC. It specifies CASSPDRDRGGYTF. Full variable domain (missing parts from reference TRBV7-8 and TRBJ1-2): GAGVSQSPRYKVAKRGQDVALRCDPISGHVSLFWYQQALGQGPEFLTYFQNEAQLDKSGLPSDRFFAERPEGSVSTLKIQRTQQEDSAVYLCASSPDRDRGGYTFGSGTRLTVV.

The sample holds many counts of this clonotype. The chain employs TRBV5-1 and TRBJ1-1, with D possibly matching TRBD1 (5 bases). Trimming removed 4 bases at V and 1 base at J, with 11 bases between. The CDR3 has 14 amino acids. Per germline, CDR1 SGHRS and CDR2 YFSETQ. The CDR3 bases are TGCGCCAGCAGCATTTACGACAGGAACACTGAAGCTTTCTTT. It yields the protein CASSIYDRNTEAFF.

The table lists this clonotype with a few counts. The CDR3 bases are TGTGCCAGCTCACCATCCCTAGCGGGGAATTACAATGAGCAGTTCTTC. As protein: CASSPSLAGNYNEQFF. V gene TRBV18 combines with J gene TRBJ2-1; 9 bases match TRBD2. Trimming took 2 bases from V and 4 from J; bases not matched to a gene: 6. Per the germline V gene, CDR1 is KGHSH and CDR2 is LQKENI. The CDR3 is 16 amino acids. Drawing the rest from reference TRBV18 and TRBJ2-1, the complete variable domain is NAGVMQNPRHLVRRRGQEARLRCSPMKGHSHVYWYRQLPEEGLKFMVYLQKENIIDESGMPKERFSAEFPKEGPSILRIQQVVRGDSAAYFCASSPSLAGNYNEQFFGPGTRLTVL.

This clonotype has a count of ten or more. V and J are TRBV20-1 and TRBJ2-7, with a tentative D call TRBD1 (6 bases). V was clipped by 5 bases and J by 1 base, with 15 bases between them. CDR1 and CDR2 (germline): DFQATT, SNEGSKA (reference sequence). The CDR3 runs to 14 residues. In DNA form, the CDR3 reads TGCAGTGCTCACCGGGACACCTTTTCCTACGAGCAGTACTTC. Translation: CSAHRDTFSYEQYF.

To note about this clonotype: A much larger clonotype is one base distant, so this may be a read error. This chain joins TRBV5-4 and TRBJ2-1; unclear D gene. The CDR3 has 15 residues. CDR1 and CDR2 from the germline V gene are SGHNT and YYREEE (reference sequence). V was trimmed by 2 bases and J by 0 bases, leaving 9 bases between them. CDR3 sequence reads: CASSLRVNSYNEQFF. The CDR3 nucleotides read TGTGCCAGCAGCTTACGGGTGAACTCCTACAATGAGCAGTTCTTC. Full variable domain (rest looked up from reference TRBV5-4 and TRBJ2-1): ETGVTQSPTHLIKTRGQQVTLRCSSQSGHNTVSWYQQALGQGPQFIFQYYREEENGRGNFPPRFSGLQFPNYSSELNVNALELDDSALYLCASSLRVNSYNEQFFGPGTRLTVL.

This clonotype has at least ten counts. J is TRBJ2-5 and V is TRBV20-1; D ambiguous. V lost 0 bases and J lost 4, with 12 bases in between. Germline values: CDR1 DFQATT, CDR2 SNEGSKA (reference sequence). This CDR3 comprises 14 residues. The CDR3 bases are TGCAGTGCTAGAGATCGGAAACGAGGAGAGACCCAGTACTTC. This gives the protein CSARDRKRGETQYF.

This clonotype was seen repeatedly, ten times or more. This chain uses TRBV7-3 with TRBJ2-2; no definite D call. This CDR3 has 17 amino acids. Germline V gene lookup returns CDR1 SGHTA and CDR2 FQGTGA. V shed 2 bases and J shed 8 bases, with 21 bases lying between them. The CDR3 protein is CASSLDGRIASTGELFF. CDR3 sequence (DNA): TGTGCCAGCAGCTTAGACGGCAGAATTGCATCAACGGGGGAGCTGTTTTTT.

This clonotype was seen ten or more times. The chain is built from TRBV11-2 and TRBJ2-7; D remains ambiguous. V lost 5 bases, J lost 6 bases, and 17 bases lay in between. This CDR3 is 14 amino acids long. In germline, CDR1 is SGHAT, CDR2 FQNNGV. CDR3 DNA sequence: TGTGCCAGCAGCCAATGGGGTCAGAAGGGCGAGCAGTACTTC. Translating gives CASSQWGQKGEQYF.

This clonotype was counted at least ten times. The chain recombines TRBV20-1 with TRBJ2-5; no clear D. The CDR3 extends over 14 amino acids. Germline V gene sequence: CDR1 DFQATT, CDR2 SNEGSKA (reference sequence). Trimming pared 1 base from V and 3 bases from J, leaving 12 bases between. The CDR3 DNA is TGCAGTGCTAGAGCAAGGTTAGGAGAAGAGACCCAGTACTTC. This codes for CSARARLGEETQYF.

This clonotype was detected many times. This chain links TRBV20-1 with TRBJ1-1; weak D call: TRBD1 (5 bases). Germline V gene data show CDR1 as DFQATT and CDR2 as SNEGSKA (reference sequence). Trimming cost V 1 base and J 6 bases, with 9 bases left between them. The CDR3 has 12 residues. CDR3 amino acids: CSARVWGSEAFF. DNA for the CDR3: TGCAGTGCTAGAGTATGGGGGTCTGAAGCTTTCTTT.

This clonotype has ten or more counts. The rearrangement joins TRBV5-1 to TRBJ1-1; D may be TRBD1 (5 bases). CDR3 length: 15 amino acids. V was clipped by 0 bases and J by 4 bases, with 13 bases between them. CDR1 is SGHRS, CDR2 YFSETQ, per germline. CDR3 protein: CASSLESRAGTEAFF. The CDR3 DNA reads TGCGCCAGCAGCTTGGAATCCAGGGCGGGCACTGAAGCTTTCTTT.